A selection of T cell receptor beta chains follows, all from one sample in a study of response to subunit inactivated influenza vaccine. TCRdb re-derived calls from the RT-PCR reads in MiXCR, one entry per CDR3 protein. This sample has about 160,000 distinct CDR3 sequences, with approximately 10% found just once. The input for sequencing was non-naive T cells sorted from PBMCs, taken 40 to 50 days after vaccination. The receptors were sampled from a middle-aged man who received an inactivated influenza vaccine. Both conserved end residues are part of each CDR3. Fields, in order: J gene, D gene, V gene, clone size, CDR3 DNA, CDR3 protein. The D gene is left open where the match is weak. Clone size is stated in some rows and not others, as once, few, many or a class when expanded.

TRBJ2-2 TRBD1 TRBV12-3/TRBV12-4 few TGTGCCAGCAGCCGGGACAGGGTTGTTCCCGGGGAGCTGTTTTTT CASSRDRVVPGELFF
TRBJ2-1 TRBD2 TRBV20-1 few TGCAGTGCTATAAACTCCGGGACTAACGAATTCTTC CSAINSGTNEFF
TRBJ2-1 NA TRBV4-1 many TGCGCCAGCAGCCAAGGTAATGAGCAGTTCTTC CASSQGNEQFF
TRBJ1-2 NA TRBV5-5 few TGTGCCAGCAGCTTGGGTAGGCAGTCCTATGGCTACACCTTC CASSLGRQSYGYTF
TRBJ1-2 NA TRBV30 NA TGTGCCTGGAGTGTTACAGGGAACTATGGCTACACCTTC CAWSVTGNYGYTF
TRBJ1-3 TRBD1 TRBV6-1 few TGTGCCAGCAGGGACAGGGGAAGCTCTGGAAACACCATATATTTT CASRDRGSSGNTIYF
TRBJ2-3 TRBD1 TRBV12-3/TRBV12-4 NA TGTGCCAGCAGTTCACGACAGGGGACGCAGTATTTT CASSSRQGTQYF
TRBJ2-1 TRBD1 TRBV5-1 many TGCGCCAGCGGGACAGGGTACAATGAGCAGTTCTTC CASGTGYNEQFF
TRBJ2-2 TRBD1 TRBV4-1 many TGCGCCAGCAGGCAGGACAGGGGGAACACCGGGGAGCTGTTTTTT CASRQDRGNTGELFF
TRBJ2-3 NA TRBV20-1 few TGCAGTGCTGGCGGACGTGTAGGCACAGATACGCAGTATTTT CSAGGRVGTDTQYF
TRBJ2-3 NA TRBV27 NA TGTGCCAGCAGTTTGACGGGAGCGCGCACAGATACGCAGTATTTT CASSLTGARTDTQYF
TRBJ2-5 NA TRBV5-6 NA TGTGCCAGCGGCTTACGGGGGACTCAAGAGACCCAGTACTTC CASGLRGTQETQYF
TRBJ2-1 TRBD2 TRBV5-1 many TGCGCCAGCAGCTTGGCTAGCGGGGTAATACGGAACAATGAGCAGTTCTTC CASSLASGVIRNNEQFF
TRBJ1-1 TRBD1 TRBV4-2 few TGTGCCAGCAGCCAGGGCGACAGGGCCAACACTGAAGCTTTCTTT CASSQGDRANTEAFF
TRBJ2-7 NA TRBV20-1 NA TGCAGTGCTAGGTCTCAGGGGCTCTACGAGCAGTACTTC CSARSQGLYEQYF
TRBJ2-7 NA TRBV3-1 NA TGTGCCAGCAGCCAATCCTTCGGGGATACCTTCCCCTACGAGCAGTACTTC CASSQSFGDTFPYEQYF
TRBJ2-2 NA TRBV12-3/TRBV12-4 few TGTGCCAGCAGCTTAGAGGGGTGGAGGGCCACCGGGGAGCTGTTTTTT CASSLEGWRATGELFF
TRBJ2-3 NA TRBV12-3/TRBV12-4 NA TGTGCCAGCAGCCTCCGGGGGGCGGAGGGAGATACGCAGTATTTT CASSLRGAEGDTQYF
TRBJ2-7 TRBD1 TRBV19 few TGTGCCAGTAGTATGGGGACAGGGACCTACGAGCAGTACTTC CASSMGTGTYEQYF
TRBJ1-2 NA TRBV2 few TGTGCCAGCAGCGAGGATGGGGGCGACTATGGCTACACCTTC CASSEDGGDYGYTF
TRBJ2-2 NA TRBV5-1 few TGCGCCAGCAGTCCCGGGACCCTGCGGGCCGGGGAGCTGTTTTTT CASSPGTLRAGELFF
TRBJ1-1 NA TRBV5-1 NA TGCGCCAGCACCCCCCGAGGGGGGGTGGGAAACACTGAAGCTTTCTTT CASTPRGGVGNTEAFF
TRBJ1-4 NA TRBV9 many TGTGCCAGCAGCGTAGCTGAGGGGGTCCGGGAAAAACTGTTTTTT CASSVAEGVREKLFF
TRBJ2-2 TRBD2 TRBV6-2/TRBV6-3 few TGTGCCAGCAGGGCGGGAGTGTTCACCGGGGAGCTGTTTTTT CASRAGVFTGELFF
TRBJ2-3 NA TRBV6-2/TRBV6-3 few TGTGCCAGCAGTTTCTCCCCCGGAGATACGCAGTATTTT CASSFSPGDTQYF
TRBJ2-2 TRBD2 TRBV6-2/TRBV6-3 few TGTGCCAGCAGTTACGGTCTGTCTAGCGGGAGAAATACCGGGGAGCTGTTTTTT CASSYGLSSGRNTGELFF
TRBJ1-4 NA TRBV20-1 NA TGCAGTGCGCGGCGCGGGGACGAAAAACTGTTTTTT CSARRGDEKLFF